Listed below are T cell receptor beta chains from one sample, sequenced in a study of blood T cell repertoires in COVID-19. The method was immunoSEQ multiplex PCR; TCRdb's version includes in-frame clones alone and lacks a portion of them. The sample records approximately 170,000 clones, approximately 81% being singletons. Sequencing was performed on peripheral blood. These receptors were taken from a woman aged 70-85 years with COVID-19, enrolled during active disease. Both conserved end residues are part of each CDR3. A D gene is named only where the DNA matches it firmly. Size is stated for part of the rows, as once, few or many counts, or as a class when the clone is expanded.

CDR3	DNA	J	D	V	size
CASSPGGGSSYNEQFF	TGCGCCAGCAGCCCGGGGGGCGGGAGCTCCTACAATGAGCAGTTCTTC	TRBJ2-1	.	TRBV5-1	.
CASSSAGRTYNEQFF	TGTGCCAGCAGCTCCGCTGGGAGGACTTACAATGAGCAGTTCTTC	TRBJ2-1	.	TRBV9	.
CASSPLIGQGAEQPQHF	TGTGCCAGCAGCCCTCTCATAGGGCAGGGGGCGGAGCAGCCCCAGCATTTT	TRBJ1-5	TRBD1	TRBV28	.
CASSPSMSSYNEQFF	TGTGCCAGCTCACCCTCTATGAGCTCCTACAATGAGCAGTTCTTC	TRBJ2-1	.	TRBV18	.
CASSLEWGGYNEQFF	TGTGCCAGCAGCTTAGAATGGGGGGGTTACAATGAGCAGTTCTTC	TRBJ2-1	TRBD2	TRBV7-3	.
CSGRQGGIETQYF	TGCAGCGGCAGACAGGGGGGAATAGAGACCCAGTACTTC	TRBJ2-5	TRBD1	TRBV29-1	.
CSASWRAAKNIQYF	TGCAGTGCTAGTTGGAGGGCGGCCAAAAACATTCAGTACTTC	TRBJ2-4	.	TRBV20-1	.
CASSFAGLNSPLHF	TGTGCCAGCAGCTTCGCAGGCCTTAATTCACCCCTCCACTTT	TRBJ1-6	.	TRBV7-2	few
CASSLVGGQGYEQYF	TGCGCCAGCAGCTTGGTTGGGGGACAGGGATACGAGCAGTACTTC	TRBJ2-7	TRBD1	TRBV5-1	.
CASSLASGANTGELFF	TGTGCCAGCAGCTTAGCGTCAGGGGCGAACACCGGGGAGCTGTTTTTT	TRBJ2-2	.	TRBV7-8	few
CASSNPGLLGTDTQYF	TGTGCCAGCAGCAATCCGGGACTCCTGGGGACAGATACGCAGTATTTT	TRBJ2-3	.	TRBV28	.
CASSLDTLAGGTGELFF	TGTGCCAGCAGCCTAGACACGCTAGCGGGGGGAACCGGGGAGCTGTTTTTT	TRBJ2-2	TRBD2	TRBV5-5	.
CASTPRDRDETQYF	TGTGCCAGCACACCTCGGGACAGGGACGAGACCCAGTACTTC	TRBJ2-5	TRBD1	TRBV2	.
CASSLGSDRVYTGELFF	TGTGCCAGCAGCTTAGGGTCGGACAGGGTGTACACCGGGGAGCTGTTTTTT	TRBJ2-2	TRBD1	TRBV7-3	.
CASSPTGVSNQPQHF	TGTGCCAGCTCTCCGACAGGGGTTAGCAATCAGCCCCAGCATTTT	TRBJ1-5	TRBD1	TRBV18	few
CASSPPEGGLYGYTF	TGTGCCAGCAGCCCCCCGGAGGGCGGTTTGTATGGCTACACCTTC	TRBJ1-2	.	TRBV3-1/TRBV3-2	.
CASSQRPLAGYNEQFF	TGTGCCAGCAGCCAGAGGCCACTAGCGGGGTACAATGAGCAGTTCTTC	TRBJ2-1	TRBD2	TRBV5-4	.
CASSEATGRETQYF	TGTGCCAGCAGTGAAGCTACAGGGCGGGAGACCCAGTACTTC	TRBJ2-5	.	TRBV6-1	.
CASSLRAPGHSRGYTF	TGTGCCAGCAGTTTAAGGGCCCCGGGACATTCTCGAGGCTACACCTTC	TRBJ1-2	.	TRBV28	.
CASSRDIMNTEAFF	TGCGCCAGCAGTCGGGACATAATGAACACTGAAGCTTTCTTT	TRBJ1-1	.	TRBV10-1	.
CASSSPGGGDGNTIYF	TGTGCCAGCAGCTCCCCCGGGGGAGGGGACGGAAACACCATATATTTT	TRBJ1-3	.	TRBV5-6	.
CASSYSGRAREGYTF	TGTGCCAGCAGTTACTCGGGCAGGGCCCGGGAGGGCTACACCTTC	TRBJ1-2	.	TRBV6-5	.
CASSFAGSGANVLTF	TGTGCCAGCAGTTTCGCAGGGTCTGGGGCCAACGTCCTGACTTTC	TRBJ2-6	.	TRBV28	few
CASSLFSADSSYNSPLHF	TGTGCCAGCAGTTTATTTTCCGCCGACAGCTCCTATAATTCACCCCTCCACTTT	TRBJ1-6	.	TRBV28	.
CASSLGQVGTEAFF	TGTGCCAGCTCACTTGGACAGGTTGGCACTGAAGCTTTCTTT	TRBJ1-1	TRBD1	TRBV18	.
CASSFPQGDYGYTF	TGTGCCAGTAGTTTCCCACAGGGGGACTATGGCTACACCTTC	TRBJ1-2	TRBD1	TRBV19	.
CASSGYRGVNYGYTF	TGTGCCAGCAGCGGGTACAGGGGTGTTAACTATGGCTACACCTTC	TRBJ1-2	TRBD1	TRBV9	.
CASSVTQGSTLYGYTF	TGTGCCAGCAGCGTCACACAGGGATCCACGCTCTATGGCTACACCTTC	TRBJ1-2	.	TRBV9	once
CASRGRWTYEQYF	TGTGCCAGTAGGGGCAGGTGGACCTACGAGCAGTACTTC	TRBJ2-7	.	TRBV19	.
CATSLGLASSYNEQFF	TGTGCCACCAGCTTGGGACTAGCTTCTTCCTACAATGAGCAGTTCTTC	TRBJ2-1	TRBD2	TRBV15	.
CASSLTAGTGGEQYF	TGTGCCAGCAGTTTGACTGCCGGGACAGGGGGTGAGCAGTACTTC	TRBJ2-7	TRBD1	TRBV28	.
CASSFDTAFYGYTF	TGTGCCAGCAGCTTTGACACCGCCTTCTATGGCTACACCTTC	TRBJ1-2	.	TRBV5-6	few
CATSDLSDRGRPNEQFF	TGTGCCACCAGTGATTTGTCGGACAGGGGACGACCTAATGAGCAGTTCTTC	TRBJ2-1	TRBD1	TRBV24-1	.
CASSQGLSVTTNNEQFF	TGTGCCAGCAGCCAAGGGCTTTCAGTGACTACTAACAATGAGCAGTTCTTC	TRBJ2-1	.	TRBV14	.
CSTEHQETQYF	TGCAGTACAGAGCACCAAGAGACCCAGTACTTC	TRBJ2-5	.	TRBV20-1	.
CASSAGKSYNSPLHF	TGTGCCAGCAGCGCGGGGAAATCCTATAATTCACCCCTCCACTTT	TRBJ1-6	.	TRBV11-2	.
CASSPRASGRTDTQYF	TGTGCCAGCAGCCCTAGGGCTAGCGGCCGCACAGATACGCAGTATTTT	TRBJ2-3	TRBD2	TRBV5-4	.
CASSFRQGLEQYF	TGTGCCAGCAGCTTTAGACAGGGCTTAGAGCAGTACTTC	TRBJ2-7	TRBD1	TRBV11-2	.
CASSRTGSDTGELFF	TGTGCCAGCAGTCGTACAGGGTCGGACACCGGGGAGCTGTTTTTT	TRBJ2-2	.	TRBV6-6	.
CASSLGGALTEAFF	TGTGCCAGCAGTCTGGGGGGGGCACTCACTGAAGCTTTCTTT	TRBJ1-1	.	TRBV7-8	.